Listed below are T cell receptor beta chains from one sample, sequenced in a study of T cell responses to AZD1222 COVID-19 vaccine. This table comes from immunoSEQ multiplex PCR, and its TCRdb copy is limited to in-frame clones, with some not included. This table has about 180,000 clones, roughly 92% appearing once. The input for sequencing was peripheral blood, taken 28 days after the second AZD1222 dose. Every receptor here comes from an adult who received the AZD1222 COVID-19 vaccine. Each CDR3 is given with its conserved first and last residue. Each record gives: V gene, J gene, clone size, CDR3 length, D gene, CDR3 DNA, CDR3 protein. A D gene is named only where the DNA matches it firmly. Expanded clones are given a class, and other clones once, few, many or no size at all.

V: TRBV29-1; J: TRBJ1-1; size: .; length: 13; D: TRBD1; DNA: TGCAGCGTTACTGACAGGGGGCGGACTGAAGCTTTCTTT; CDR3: CSVTDRGRTEAFF
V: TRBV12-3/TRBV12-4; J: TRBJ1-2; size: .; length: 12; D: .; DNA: TGTGCCAGCAGTTTCTCAGGGCCTGGGGACACCTTC; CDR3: CASSFSGPGDTF
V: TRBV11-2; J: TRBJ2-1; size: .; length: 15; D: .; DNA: TGTGCCAGCAGCTTAGATCGGGACACCTACAATGAGCAGTTCTTC; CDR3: CASSLDRDTYNEQFF
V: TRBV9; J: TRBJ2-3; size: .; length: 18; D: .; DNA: TGTGCCAGCAGCGTAAGTAGGGTAGGGCGGGGCAGCACAGATACGCAGTATTTT; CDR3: CASSVSRVGRGSTDTQYF
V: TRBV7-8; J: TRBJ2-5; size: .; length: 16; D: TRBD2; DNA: TGTGCCAGCAGCCTAACGGGGGGCGGGGGGCAAGAGACCCAGTACTTC; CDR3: CASSLTGGGGQETQYF
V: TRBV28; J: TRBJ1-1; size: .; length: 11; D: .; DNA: TGTGCCACCACGTCGGGTACTGAAGCTTTCTTT; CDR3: CATTSGTEAFF
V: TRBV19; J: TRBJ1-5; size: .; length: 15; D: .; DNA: TGTGCCAGTATTTGGGGGGGCCGGAGCAATCAGCCCCAGCATTTT; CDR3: CASIWGGRSNQPQHF
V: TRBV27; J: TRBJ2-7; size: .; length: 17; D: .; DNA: TGTGCCAGCAGTTTATCGGGGGAGCGGGCCCTATCCTACGAGCAGTACTTC; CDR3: CASSLSGERALSYEQYF
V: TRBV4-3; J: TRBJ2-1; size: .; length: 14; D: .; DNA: TGCGCCAGCAGCCAAGAGAGCTCCTACAATGAGCAGTTCTTC; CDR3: CASSQESSYNEQFF
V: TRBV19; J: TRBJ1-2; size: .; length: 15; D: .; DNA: TGTGCCAGTAGTATGTATGGGGAAGCTAACTATGGCTACACCTTC; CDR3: CASSMYGEANYGYTF
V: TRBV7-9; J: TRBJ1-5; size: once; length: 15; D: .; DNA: TGTGCCAGCAGCGCGCCAGGGAATAGCAATCAGCCCCAGCATTTT; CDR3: CASSAPGNSNQPQHF
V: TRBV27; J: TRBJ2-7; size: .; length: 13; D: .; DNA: TGTGCCAGCAGTTCCGGGGGAAGTCGGGAGCAGTACTTC; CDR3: CASSSGGSREQYF
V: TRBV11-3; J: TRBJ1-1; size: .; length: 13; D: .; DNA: TGTGCCAGCAGCTTAGATGGGGCATTTGAAGCTTTCTTT; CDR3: CASSLDGAFEAFF
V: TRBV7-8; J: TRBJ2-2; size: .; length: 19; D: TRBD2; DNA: TGTGCCAGCAGCTTAGCGCGGGTACTAGCGGGAGGCAACGCTGGGGAGCTGTTTTTT; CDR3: CASSLARVLAGGNAGELFF
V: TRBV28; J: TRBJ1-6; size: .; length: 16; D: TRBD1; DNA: TGTGCCAGCAGCGCTAGGACAGGGAGAAATAATTCACCCCTCCACTTT; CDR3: CASSARTGRNNSPLHF
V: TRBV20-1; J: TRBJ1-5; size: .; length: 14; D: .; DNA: TGCAGTGCTAGTGGTTTCTTAGGCCTACAGCCCCAGCATTTT; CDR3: CSASGFLGLQPQHF
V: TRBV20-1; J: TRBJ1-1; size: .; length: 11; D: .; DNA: TGCAGTCCGGGGGGCAACACTGAAGCTTTCTTT; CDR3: CSPGGNTEAFF
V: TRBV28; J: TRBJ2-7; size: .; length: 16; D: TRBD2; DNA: TGTGCCAGCAGTTTAACGGGACTAGCGGGAGGGCCACCGCAGTACTTC; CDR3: CASSLTGLAGGPPQYF
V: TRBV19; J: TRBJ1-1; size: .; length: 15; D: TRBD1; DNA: TGTGCCAGTAGTCCTACAGGGGCGATGAACACTGAAGCTTTCTTT; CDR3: CASSPTGAMNTEAFF
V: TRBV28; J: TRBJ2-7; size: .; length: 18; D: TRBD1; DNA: TGTGCCAGCAGTTCGACGACAGGGGTCGGGGGCAAATCGTACGAGCAGTACTTC; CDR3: CASSSTTGVGGKSYEQYF
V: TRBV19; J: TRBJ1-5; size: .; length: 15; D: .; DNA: TGTGCCAGTAGTTCTCGGGACACCCCCGTCGAGCCCCAGCATTTT; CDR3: CASSSRDTPVEPQHF
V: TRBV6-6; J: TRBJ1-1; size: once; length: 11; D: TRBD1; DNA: TGTGCCAGCAGTTTTCGGACAGGGACTTTCTTT; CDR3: CASSFRTGTFF
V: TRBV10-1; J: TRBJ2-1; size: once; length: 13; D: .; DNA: TGCGCCAGCAGTGATAATCTACTAAATGAGCAGTTCTTC; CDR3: CASSDNLLNEQFF
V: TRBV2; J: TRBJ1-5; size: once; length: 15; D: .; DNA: TGTGCCAGCAGCGATGCGATTGCAAAAAATCAGCCCCAGCATTTT; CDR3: CASSDAIAKNQPQHF
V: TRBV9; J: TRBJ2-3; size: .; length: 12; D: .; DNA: TGTGCCAGCGGCGGTTCCACAGATACGCAGTATTTT; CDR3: CASGGSTDTQYF
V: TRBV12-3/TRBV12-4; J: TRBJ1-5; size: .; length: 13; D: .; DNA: TGTGCCAGCAGTTTAATCCTATATCAGCCCCAGCATTTT; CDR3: CASSLILYQPQHF
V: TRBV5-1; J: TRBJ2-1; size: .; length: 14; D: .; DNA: TGCGCCAGCGCGGAGGGGGCTTCCTACAATGAGCAGTTCTTC; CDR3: CASAEGASYNEQFF
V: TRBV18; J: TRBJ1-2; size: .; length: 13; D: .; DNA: TGTGCCAGCTCACCTACCCGACCTTGGGGCTACACCTTC; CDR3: CASSPTRPWGYTF
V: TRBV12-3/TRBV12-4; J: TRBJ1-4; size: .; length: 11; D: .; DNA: TGTGCCAGCAGTTTAGAGGGGGAACTGTTTTTT; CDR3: CASSLEGELFF
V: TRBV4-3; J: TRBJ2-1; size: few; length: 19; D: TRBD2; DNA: TGCGCCAGCAGCCAAGATTTGGTTGGGCTAGCGGGGGGGCAAGGAGAGCAGTTCTTC; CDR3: CASSQDLVGLAGGQGEQFF
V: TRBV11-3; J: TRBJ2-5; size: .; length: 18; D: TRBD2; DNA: TGTGCCAGCAGCCCGGATGCCCGACTAGCCAGGGACCCAGAGACCCAGTACTTC; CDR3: CASSPDARLARDPETQYF
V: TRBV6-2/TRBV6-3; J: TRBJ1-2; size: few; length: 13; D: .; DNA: TGTGCCAGCAGCCCCGGGACGTACTATGGCTACACCTTC; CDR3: CASSPGTYYGYTF
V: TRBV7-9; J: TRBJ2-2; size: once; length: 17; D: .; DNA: TGTGCCAGCAGCTTACTCGGGGGGCGGCTCGGGACCGGGGAGCTGTTTTTT; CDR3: CASSLLGGRLGTGELFF
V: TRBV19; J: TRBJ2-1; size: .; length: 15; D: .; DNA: TGTGCCAGTAGCTACCGGGACTCGACCTACAATGAGCAGTTCTTC; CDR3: CASSYRDSTYNEQFF
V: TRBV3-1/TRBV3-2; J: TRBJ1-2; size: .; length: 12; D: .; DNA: TGTGCCAGCAGCCAAGTTCCGTTGGGCTACACCTTC; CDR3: CASSQVPLGYTF
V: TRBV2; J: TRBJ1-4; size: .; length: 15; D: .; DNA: TGTGCCAGCAGCCTCGCATTACATGGGGGTGAAAAACTGTTTTTT; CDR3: CASSLALHGGEKLFF
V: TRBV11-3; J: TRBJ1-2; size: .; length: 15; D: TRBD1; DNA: TGTGCCAGCAGCTTACTATCGACAGGGACCAGTGGCTACACCTTC; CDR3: CASSLLSTGTSGYTF
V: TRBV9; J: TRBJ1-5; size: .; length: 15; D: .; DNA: TGTGCCAGCAGCGTAGACGAAGGCTTCAATCAGCCCCAGCATTTT; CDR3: CASSVDEGFNQPQHF
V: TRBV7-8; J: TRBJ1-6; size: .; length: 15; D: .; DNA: TGTGCCAGCAGCTTAGGGGGCGTAGGGCGGTCACCCCTCCACTTT; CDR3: CASSLGGVGRSPLHF
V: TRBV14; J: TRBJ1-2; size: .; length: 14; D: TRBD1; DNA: TGTGCCAGCAGCCAGACGACAGGGGTCGGCGGCTACACCTTC; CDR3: CASSQTTGVGGYTF
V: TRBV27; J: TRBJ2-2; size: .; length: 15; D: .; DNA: TGTGCCAGCGCTTATGGGGAGGCGGTCACCGGGGAGCTGTTTTTT; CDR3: CASAYGEAVTGELFF
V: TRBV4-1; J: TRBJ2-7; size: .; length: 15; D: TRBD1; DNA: TGCGCCAGCAGCCAACCCGGGACAGGGGCCAACGAGCAGTACTTC; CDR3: CASSQPGTGANEQYF
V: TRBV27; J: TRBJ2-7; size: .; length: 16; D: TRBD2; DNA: TGTGCCAGCAGAAAACAGGGGACTAGCGGCTTAAACGAGCAGTACTTC; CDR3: CASRKQGTSGLNEQYF
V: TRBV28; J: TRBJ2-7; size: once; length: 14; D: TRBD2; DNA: TGTGCCAGCAGTCTTAGCGGGGGGGTAGGTGAGCAGTACTTC; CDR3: CASSLSGGVGEQYF
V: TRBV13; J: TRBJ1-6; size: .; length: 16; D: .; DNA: TGTGCCAGCAGCTTGAGCCACCCTTCCCAAAATTCACCCCTCCACTTT; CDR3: CASSLSHPSQNSPLHF
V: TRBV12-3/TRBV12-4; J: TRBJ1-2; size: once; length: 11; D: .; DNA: TGTGCCAGCAGTTTTCGTCTTGGCTACACCTTC; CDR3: CASSFRLGYTF